This TCR beta chain was identified in a study of siplizumab effects on memory and regulatory T cells. Profiled with immunoSEQ multiplex PCR; TCRdb holds only in-frame clones, not every one. The sample carries over 100,000 clones, approximately 93% recorded once. V was clipped by 6 bases and J by 5 bases, with 17 bases between them. The length of the CDR3 is 14 residues. The V gene's germline CDR1 is SNHLY and CDR2 FYNNEI. Comment on this clone: Its specificity is not known.

Study-level points and caveats: The mapping of alloreactive clones to unstimulated subsets covered only a minor fraction of them. Mappable alloreactive CD4+ clones came from Treg cells about 66% of the time on average with siplizumab, against approximately 26% in controls. It seemed that naive T cells were more diverse than memory cells and were major contributors to the alloresponse. Siplizumab caused a significant drop in alloreactive sequences traceable to unstimulated CD4+ memory cells.

This clonotype originated in a human donor in good health. Specimen: Tregs sorted from blood. The chain employs TRBV2 and TRBJ2-7, with D unclear. CDR3 protein: CASRGVALNDEQYF. CDR3 in DNA: TGTGCCAGCAGAGGCGTAGCCCTTAACGACGAGCAGTACTTC.